Sequencing of this T cell receptor (beta chain) was carried out in a study of OX40 agonist ivuxolimab in advanced cancers. Background on the study: Ivuxolimab, which is an agonistic anti-OX40 (CD134) antibody, was administered to the patients. Cancers in dose escalation were hepatocellular, melanoma, renal cell and head and neck.

Sequencing used immunoSEQ multiplex PCR; TCRdb keeps in-frame clones, though not all of them. Altogether 50,000 or so clones are present, over 80% being singletons, with the ten largest covering approximately 3.4%. Germline loops: CDR1 MGHDK, CDR2 SYGVNS. The CDR3 totals 14 residues. V gave up 4 bases and J gave up 0 bases, with 8 bases separating them. This chain joins TRBV25-1 and TRBJ2-3, with D unresolved. This clonotype originated in an adult with an advanced solid tumor such as melanoma, head and neck, liver or kidney cancer. The sequenced sample was CD4+ or CD8+ T cells sorted from blood, obtained in a trial of the OX40 agonist ivuxolimab. The CDR3 region has the DNA TGTGCCAGCAGTGGGTCGGTTAGCACAGATACGCAGTATTTT. Protein product: CASSGSVSTDTQYF.